The rows below give T cell receptor beta chains drawn from one sample of a study of human T cells and chemical hapten exposure. Using its own MiXCR run on the RACE reads, TCRdb lists one record per CDR3 protein. The profile covers 80,000 to 100,000 distinct CDR3 sequences, with 10% to 14% appearing a single time and approximately 3.1% taken by the ten largest. The starting material was whole blood, obtained in connection with sensitization to the hapten diphenylcyclopropenone (DPC). The receptors were gathered from a woman in her sixties or seventies with alopecia areata. Some clones in this sample may be carry-over from other donors' samples. Both conserved end residues are part of each CDR3. A D gene is named only where the DNA matches it firmly. Expanded clones get a size class; other rows say once, few or many, or leave the size out.

v_call,clone_size,d_call,j_call,cdr3_nt,cdr3_aa
TRBV6-5,-,-,TRBJ1-5,TGTGCCAGCAGCCACATAGATAGCAATCAGCCCCAGCATTTT,CASSHIDSNQPQHF
TRBV29-1,many,TRBD1,TRBJ1-2,TGCAGCGTCCCGGGACAGGGGGCGGATGGCTACACCTTC,CSVPGQGADGYTF
TRBV7-9,many,-,TRBJ1-1,TGTGCCAGCAGCTTCGTTAACAAGAACACTGAAGCTTTCTTT,CASSFVNKNTEAFF
TRBV29-1,few,-,TRBJ1-1,TGCAGCGTCCACACTGTTGAAGCTTTCTTT,CSVHTVEAFF
TRBV20-1,-,-,TRBJ1-6,TGCAGTGCTAGGGTACTAGGGGGGAGTTCACCCCTCCACTTT,CSARVLGGSSPLHF
TRBV4-2,many,-,TRBJ1-5,TGTGCCAGCAGCCAAGAACAAAATCAGCCCCAGCATTTT,CASSQEQNQPQHF
TRBV27,-,-,TRBJ2-2,TGTGCCAGCAGTTTGTGGCAGGGCCCCGTGGTTACCGGGGAGCTGTTTTTT,CASSLWQGPVVTGELFF
TRBV9,-,-,TRBJ1-2,TGTGCCAGCAGCGGCGTAGGTGCCAGGGGTGTTTCTGGCTACACCTTC,CASSGVGARGVSGYTF
TRBV19,many,TRBD1,TRBJ2-1,TGTGCCAGTATTCCGGGACAGGGCAATGAGCAGTTCTTC,CASIPGQGNEQFF
TRBV21-1,many,-,TRBJ1-1,TGTGCCAGCAGCGCTCCGGGACAGGGGTTGGGTGAAGCTTTCTTT,CASSAPGQGLGEAFF
TRBV7-8,many,-,TRBJ1-2,TGTGCCAGCAGCTCCGACGTAACCTATGGCTACACCTTC,CASSSDVTYGYTF
TRBV18,-,-,TRBJ2-7,TGTGCCAGCACCTCCGGGCCTCAGGTAGAGCAGTACTTC,CASTSGPQVEQYF
TRBV5-1,many,-,TRBJ1-6,TGCGCCAGCAGCCCACAGTATCTAAATTCACCCCTCCACTTT,CASSPQYLNSPLHF
TRBV11-2,many,-,TRBJ2-1,TGTGCCAGCAGCCCACTGGTTAGTACAGGGAGTACCTACAATGAGCAGTTCTTC,CASSPLVSTGSTYNEQFF
TRBV7-6,many,-,TRBJ1-1,TGTGCCAGCAGCTTTACCACAGAAATGAACACTGAAGCTTTCTTT,CASSFTTEMNTEAFF
TRBV7-9,few,TRBD1,TRBJ1-2,TGTGCCAGCAGCTACATCGGGACAGGGGGCGGGGATGGCTACACCTTC,CASSYIGTGGGDGYTF
TRBV5-1,-,TRBD1,TRBJ1-1,TGCGCCAGCAGCTTACCGGGACAGACGAACACTGAAGCTTTCTTT,CASSLPGQTNTEAFF
TRBV9,-,-,TRBJ2-1,TGTGCCAGCAGCATCACAGCGGTGGGGGCCTACAATGAGCAGTTCTTC,CASSITAVGAYNEQFF
TRBV10-2,many,-,TRBJ2-3,TGCGCCAGCAGTGTACAGGGCTCCTGGGGAGATACGCAGTATTTT,CASSVQGSWGDTQYF
TRBV5-6,many,-,TRBJ1-1,TGTGCCAGCAGCTTGGGTCGGAAGAACACTGAAGCTTTCTTT,CASSLGRKNTEAFF
TRBV5-1,many,TRBD1,TRBJ2-5,TGCGCCAGCAGCTTGGCCCTGGACAGGGGAGAGACCCAGTACTTC,CASSLALDRGETQYF
TRBV20-1,many,-,TRBJ1-2,TGCAGTGCTATCATCGGGATCAACTATGGCTACACCTTC,CSAIIGINYGYTF
TRBV19,few,-,TRBJ2-5,TGTGCCAGTAGTATAAAGGAGCCGGAGACCCAGTACTTC,CASSIKEPETQYF
TRBV20-1,-,TRBD1,TRBJ1-6,TGCAGTGCTCAGGACAGGGGACTTGCCTCACCCCTCCACTTT,CSAQDRGLASPLHF
TRBV7-9,many,-,TRBJ2-2,TGTGCCAGCAGGTCTGGACAACGCCTGAACACCGGGGAGCTGTTTTTT,CASRSGQRLNTGELFF
TRBV5-4,few,TRBD1,TRBJ1-2,TGTGCCAGCAGCGCGGACTTGGACAGGGGGAATCAGGATGGCTACACCTTC,CASSADLDRGNQDGYTF
TRBV19,-,TRBD1,TRBJ1-5,TGTGCCAGTAGTATCCACAGGGGACCCAATCAGCCCCAGCATTTT,CASSIHRGPNQPQHF
TRBV6-5,many,-,TRBJ1-1,TGTGCCTCTCAGAACAGGGCCACTGAAGCTTTCTTT,CASQNRATEAFF
TRBV4-1,-,TRBD1,TRBJ2-3,TGCGCCAGCAGCCATACCGGGACAGGGGGCCCGACAGATACGCAGTATTTT,CASSHTGTGGPTDTQYF
TRBV29-1,-,-,TRBJ1-4,TGCAGCGTCGGAGGAAGACATGAAAAACTGTTTTTT,CSVGGRHEKLFF